Here is one TCR beta chain with its context. Antigen: not known. Unique molecular identifiers were affixed to single, distinct cDNA molecules. TCRdb re-derived calls from the 5' RACE reads in MiXCR, one entry per CDR3 protein. The sample has tens of thousands of distinct CDR3 sequences, around 4.3% seen once. Germline values: CDR1 DFQATT, CDR2 SNEGSKA (reference sequence). V was trimmed by 8 bases and J by 3 bases, leaving 15 bases between them. CDR3 length: 13 amino acids. This sample stems from a study of early T cells in non-severe SARS-CoV-2 infection. The overall study: Sequencing input comprised bulk RNA from unsorted whole blood; chain pairing was not available. Broader study findings: VDJdb matching, biased toward anti-spike CD8 responses, missed private and CD4 specificities.

The chain joins TRBV20-1 to TRBJ2-3; D gene ambiguous. The sequenced material came from whole blood. This TCR was recovered from an adult who was a healthcare worker with PCR-confirmed SARS-CoV-2 infection or an uninfected control (not recorded which). As DNA, the CDR3 is TGCAGTCCGGTGGTAGTGGGGACAGATACGCAGTATTTT. Its translation is CSPVVVGTDTQYF.